This TCR beta chain was captured by sequencing in a study of OX40 agonist ivuxolimab in advanced cancers. Study background: The patients' treatment was ivuxolimab, an agonistic anti-OX40 (CD134) antibody. Each patient was given ivuxolimab into a vein every 2 weeks, at 0.01 to 10 mg/kg. Earlier anti-PD-1, anti-PD-L1 or anti-CTLA-4 therapy was permitted; around 40% had received some.

Researchers took blood at baseline, on cycle 4 day 1, and on cycle 7 day 1. The assay was immunoSEQ multiplex PCR, and TCRdb's table has in-frame clones only and misses some. The profile shows around 130,000 clones, over 85% of them singletons. This CDR3 is built from 15 residues. Per the germline V gene, CDR1 is SEHNR and CDR2 is FQNEAQ (reference sequence). V lost 1 base, J lost 3 bases, and 10 bases lay in between. The chain links TRBV7-9 to TRBJ1-5, with D perhaps TRBD1 (5 bases). This sequence was found in an adult with an advanced solid tumor such as melanoma, head and neck, liver or kidney cancer. Here the sequenced sample was CD4+ or CD8+ T cells sorted from blood, taken in a trial of the OX40 agonist ivuxolimab. CDR3: CASSLGGGDNQPQHF. The DNA of the CDR3 is TGTGCCAGCAGCTTAGGGGGCGGGGACAATCAGCCCCAGCATTTT.